This TCR beta chain was profiled in a study of read filtering for tumor transcriptome and immune sequencing. Study summary: Patients were 17 male and about 15 female, mean age 65.9 years, range about 45 to 85.

This library used around 400 ng RNA and molecular barcoded adaptors spanning alpha/delta and beta/gamma chains. Using its own MiXCR run on the reads, TCRdb lists one record per CDR3 protein. This table has about 62,000 distinct CDR3 sequences, approximately 18% appearing once. Study conclusions and caveats: RNA-seq captured clonotypes less deeply and reliably than IR-seq. Without single-read clonotypes, shared clonotype proportions correlated more between IR-seq and RNA-seq.

This clonotype was seen repeatedly, ten times or more. Its antigen is still unknown. The receptor was derived from a donor aged 40 or over with multiple myeloma. The sample was a population of CD138-negative cells sorted from bone marrow.

This CDR3 reads CASSVAGPTYEQYF. CDR3 bases: TGTGCCAGCAGTGTAGCGGGGCCTACCTACGAGCAGTACTTC. The chain combines TRBV6-1 with TRBJ2-7, with TRBD2 matching over 8 bases. Per germline, CDR1 MNHNS and CDR2 SASEGT. The CDR3 contains 14 residues. With V trimmed by 4 bases and J by 2 bases, 4 bases remained unmatched.